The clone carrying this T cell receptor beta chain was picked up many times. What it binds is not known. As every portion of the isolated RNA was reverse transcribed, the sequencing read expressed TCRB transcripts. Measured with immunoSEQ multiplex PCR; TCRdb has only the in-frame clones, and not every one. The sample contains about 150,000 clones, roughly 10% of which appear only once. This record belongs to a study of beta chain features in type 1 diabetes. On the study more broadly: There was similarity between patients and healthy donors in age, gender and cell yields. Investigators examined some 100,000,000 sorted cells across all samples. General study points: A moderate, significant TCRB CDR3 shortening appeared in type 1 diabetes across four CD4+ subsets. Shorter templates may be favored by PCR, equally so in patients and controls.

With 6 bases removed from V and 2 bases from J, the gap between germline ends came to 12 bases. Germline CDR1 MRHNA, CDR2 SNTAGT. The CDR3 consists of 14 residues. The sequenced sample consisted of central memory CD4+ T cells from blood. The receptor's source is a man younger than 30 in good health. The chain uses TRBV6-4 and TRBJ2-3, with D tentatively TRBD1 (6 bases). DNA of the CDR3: TGTGCCAGCAGCTGGACAGCCAACACAGATACGCAGTATTTT. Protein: CASSWTANTDTQYF.